This TCR beta chain comes out of a study of blood T cell repertoires in COVID-19. The overall study: Acute and convalescent COVID-19 specimens originated in the United States, Italy and Spain. T cells, B-cell-depleted T cells, or PBMCs supplied cDNA or gDNA.

In the original processing: Counts of nucleated cells, estimated from reference gene primer amplification, were obtained. Measured with immunoSEQ multiplex PCR; TCRdb has only the in-frame clones, and not every one. The V and J calls and clone size come from that table; D and trimming were worked out from the DNA. The sample lists about 230,000 clones, about nine tenths occurring once. This clone was seen only a few times. Looked up from germline, CDR1 is LGHNA and CDR2 is YSLEER. Trimming at V came to 4 bases and at J to 4 bases, leaving 9 bases not matched to a gene. The CDR3 covers 17 residues. The rearrangement uses TRBV4-3 and TRBJ2-6, with 8 bases matching TRBD1. The sequenced sample was peripheral blood. The source is a woman aged 55-69 years with acute or convalescent COVID-19. This chain's CDR3 is CASSPQGARAGANVLTF. The CDR3 DNA reads TGCGCCAGCAGCCCCCAGGGGGCTAGGGCGGGGGCCAACGTCCTGACTTTC.